This T cell receptor (beta chain) was found in a study of cytomegalovirus exposure and HLA in healthy donors. This clone was recorded once. The germline V gene has CDR1 MNHNS and CDR2 SASEGT. The CDR3 has 14 amino acids. Trimming left V 4 bases short and J 3 bases short, with 12 bases between. The primer mix had 60 Vbeta and 13 Jbeta primers. TCRdb's table, derived via immunoSEQ multiplex PCR, lists solely in-frame clones and lacks some. The sample includes 90,000 to 100,000 clones, 50% to 75% of them seen just once. The chain carries TRBV6-1 and TRBJ1-2; D unresolved. The source material was PBMCs. This clonotype originated in a man aged 25 to 40 in good health and CMV-seronegative. Here the CDR3 DNA reads TGTGCCAGCAGTGTTCCCGTGGAGGACTATGGCTACACCTTC. Amino acids: CASSVPVEDYGYTF.